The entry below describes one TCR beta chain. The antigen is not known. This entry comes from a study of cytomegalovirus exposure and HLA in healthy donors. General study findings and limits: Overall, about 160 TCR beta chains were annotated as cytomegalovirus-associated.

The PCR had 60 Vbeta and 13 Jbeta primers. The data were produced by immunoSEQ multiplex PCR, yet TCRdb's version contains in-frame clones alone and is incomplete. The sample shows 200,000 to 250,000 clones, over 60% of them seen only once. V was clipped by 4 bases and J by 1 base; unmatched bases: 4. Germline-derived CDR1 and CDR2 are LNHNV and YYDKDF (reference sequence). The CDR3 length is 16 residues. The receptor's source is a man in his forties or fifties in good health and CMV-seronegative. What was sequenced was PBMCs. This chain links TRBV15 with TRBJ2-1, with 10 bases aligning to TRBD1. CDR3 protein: CATSKGQGKSYNEQFF. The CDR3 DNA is TGTGCCACCAGCAAGGGACAGGGGAAGTCCTACAATGAGCAGTTCTTC.